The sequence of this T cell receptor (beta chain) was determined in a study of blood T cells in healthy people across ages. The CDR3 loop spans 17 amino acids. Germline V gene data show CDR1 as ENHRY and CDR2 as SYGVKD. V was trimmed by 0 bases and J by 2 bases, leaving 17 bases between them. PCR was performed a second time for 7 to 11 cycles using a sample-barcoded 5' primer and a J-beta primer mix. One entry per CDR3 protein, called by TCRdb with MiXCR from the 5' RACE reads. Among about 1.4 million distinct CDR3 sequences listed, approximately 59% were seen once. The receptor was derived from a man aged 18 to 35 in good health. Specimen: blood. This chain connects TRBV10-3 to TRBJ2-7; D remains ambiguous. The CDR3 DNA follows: TGTGCCATCAGTGAGTCTATTCAGGCGACCGATCCCTACGAGCAGTACTTC. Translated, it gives CAISESIQATDPYEQYF.